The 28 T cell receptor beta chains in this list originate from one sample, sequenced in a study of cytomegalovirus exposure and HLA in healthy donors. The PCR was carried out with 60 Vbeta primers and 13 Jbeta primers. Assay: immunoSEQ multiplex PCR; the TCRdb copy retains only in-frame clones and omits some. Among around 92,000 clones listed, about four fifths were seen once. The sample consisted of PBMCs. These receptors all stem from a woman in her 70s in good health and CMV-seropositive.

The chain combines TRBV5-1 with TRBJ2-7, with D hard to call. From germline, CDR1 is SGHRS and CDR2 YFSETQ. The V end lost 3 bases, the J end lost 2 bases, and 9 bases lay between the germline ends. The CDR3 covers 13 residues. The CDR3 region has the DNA TGCGCCAGCAGCTACCCCACTCCCTACGAGCAGTACTTC. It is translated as CASSYPTPYEQYF.

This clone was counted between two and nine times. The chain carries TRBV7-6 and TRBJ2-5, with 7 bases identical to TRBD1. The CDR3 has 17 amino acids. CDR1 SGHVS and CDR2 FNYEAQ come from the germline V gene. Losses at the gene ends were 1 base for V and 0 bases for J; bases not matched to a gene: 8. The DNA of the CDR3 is TGTGCCAGCAGCTTAGTGTTCGACAGGGCTGACCAAGAGACCCAGTACTTC. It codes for CASSLVFDRADQETQYF. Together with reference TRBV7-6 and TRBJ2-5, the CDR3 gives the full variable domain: GAGVSQSPRYKVTKRGQDVALRCDPISGHVSLYWYRQALGQGPEFLTYFNYEAQQDKSGLPNDRFSAERPEGSISTLTIQRTEQRDSAMYRCASSLVFDRADQETQYFGPGTRLLVL.

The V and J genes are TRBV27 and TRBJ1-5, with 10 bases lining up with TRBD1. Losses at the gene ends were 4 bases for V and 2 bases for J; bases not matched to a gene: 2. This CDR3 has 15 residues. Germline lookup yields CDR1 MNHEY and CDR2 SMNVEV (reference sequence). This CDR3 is CASSSGQGGNQPQHF. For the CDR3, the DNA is TGTGCCAGCAGTTCCGGACAGGGGGGCAATCAGCCCCAGCATTTT.

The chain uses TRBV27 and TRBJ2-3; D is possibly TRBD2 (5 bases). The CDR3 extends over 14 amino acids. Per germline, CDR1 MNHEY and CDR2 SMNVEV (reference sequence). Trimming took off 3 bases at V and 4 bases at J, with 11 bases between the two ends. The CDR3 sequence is CASSLGSSADTQYF. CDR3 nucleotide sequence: TGTGCCAGCAGTTTGGGGAGTTCCGCAGATACGCAGTATTTT.

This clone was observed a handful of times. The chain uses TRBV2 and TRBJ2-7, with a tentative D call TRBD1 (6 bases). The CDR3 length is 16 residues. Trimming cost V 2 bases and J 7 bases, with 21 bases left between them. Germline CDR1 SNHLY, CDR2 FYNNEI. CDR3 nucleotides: TGTGCCAGCAGTGAAAGGGGGTACGAGGGAGTGGGAGAGCAGTACTTC. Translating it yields CASSERGYEGVGEQYF.

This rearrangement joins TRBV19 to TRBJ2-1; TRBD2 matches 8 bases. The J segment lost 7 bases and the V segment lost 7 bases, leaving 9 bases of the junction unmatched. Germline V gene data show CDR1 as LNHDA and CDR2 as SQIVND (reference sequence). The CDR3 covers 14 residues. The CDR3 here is CASNKRESDNEQFF. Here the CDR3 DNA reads TGTGCCAGTAATAAGCGGGAGAGCGATAATGAGCAGTTCTTC.

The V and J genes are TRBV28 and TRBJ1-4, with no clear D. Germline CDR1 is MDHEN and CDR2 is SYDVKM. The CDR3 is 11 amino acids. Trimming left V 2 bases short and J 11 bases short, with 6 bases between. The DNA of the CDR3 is TGTGCCAGCAGTTTACGGGAGAAACTGTTTTTT. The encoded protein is CASSLREKLFF. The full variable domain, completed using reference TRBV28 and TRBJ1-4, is DVKVTQSSRYLVKRTGEKVFLECVQDMDHENMFWYRQDPGLGLRLIYFSYDVKMKEKGDIPEGYSVSREKKERFSLILESASTNQTSMYLCASSLREKLFFGSGTQLSVL.

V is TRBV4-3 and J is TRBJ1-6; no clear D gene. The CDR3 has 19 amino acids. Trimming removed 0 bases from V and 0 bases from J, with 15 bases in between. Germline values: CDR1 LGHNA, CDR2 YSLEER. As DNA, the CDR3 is TGCGCCAGCAGCCAAGATGTCGGGGTTTCGGGCTCCTATAATTCACCCCTCCACTTT. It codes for CASSQDVGVSGSYNSPLHF.

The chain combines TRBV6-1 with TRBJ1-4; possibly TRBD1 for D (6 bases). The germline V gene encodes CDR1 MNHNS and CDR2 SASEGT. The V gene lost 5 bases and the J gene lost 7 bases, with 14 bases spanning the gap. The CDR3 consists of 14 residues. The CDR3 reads CASSQPGQFEKLFF. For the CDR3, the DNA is TGTGCCAGCAGTCAACCCGGACAGTTTGAAAAACTGTTTTTT.

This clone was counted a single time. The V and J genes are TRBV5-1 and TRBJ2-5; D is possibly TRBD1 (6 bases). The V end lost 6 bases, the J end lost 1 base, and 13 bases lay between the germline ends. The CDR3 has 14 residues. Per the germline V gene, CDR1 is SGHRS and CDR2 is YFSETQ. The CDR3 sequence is CASTPGHLQETQYF. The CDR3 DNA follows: TGCGCCAGCACCCCGGGACACCTCCAAGAGACCCAGTACTTC. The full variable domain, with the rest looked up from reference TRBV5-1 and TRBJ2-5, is KAGVTQTPRYLIKTRGQQVTLSCSPISGHRSVSWYQQTPGQGLQFLFEYFSETQRNKGNFPGRFSGRQFSNSRSEMNVSTLELGDSALYLCASTPGHLQETQYFGPGTRLLVL.

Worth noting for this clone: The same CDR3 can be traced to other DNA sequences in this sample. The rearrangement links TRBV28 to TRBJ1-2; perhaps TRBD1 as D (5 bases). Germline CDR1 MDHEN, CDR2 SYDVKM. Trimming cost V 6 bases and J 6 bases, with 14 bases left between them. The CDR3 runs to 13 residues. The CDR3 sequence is CASSPQLGHGYTF. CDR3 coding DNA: TGTGCCAGCAGCCCCCAATTGGGGCATGGCTACACCTTC.

The CDR3 spells CASSRAADTQYF. The CDR3 DNA sequence: TGTGCCAGCAGCCGCGCGGCAGATACGCAGTATTTT. The chain employs TRBV28 and TRBJ2-3, with D unclear. CDR3 length: 12 residues. Trimming pared 6 bases from V and 4 bases from J, leaving 8 bases between. The germline V gene encodes CDR1 MDHEN and CDR2 SYDVKM.

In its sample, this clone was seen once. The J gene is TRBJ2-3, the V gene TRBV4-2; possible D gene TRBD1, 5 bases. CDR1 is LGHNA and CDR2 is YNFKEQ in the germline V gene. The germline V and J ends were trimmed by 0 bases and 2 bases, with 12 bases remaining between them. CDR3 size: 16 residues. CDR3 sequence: CASSQEGRGPTDTQYF. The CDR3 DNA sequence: TGTGCCAGCAGCCAAGAAGGTAGGGGCCCCACAGATACGCAGTATTTT.

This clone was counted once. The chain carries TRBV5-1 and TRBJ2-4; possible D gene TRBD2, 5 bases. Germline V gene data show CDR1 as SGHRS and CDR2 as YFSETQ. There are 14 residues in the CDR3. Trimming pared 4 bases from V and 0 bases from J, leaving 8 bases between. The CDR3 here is CASSNTRAKNIQYF. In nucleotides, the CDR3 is TGCGCCAGCAGCAACACTAGAGCCAAAAACATTCAGTACTTC.

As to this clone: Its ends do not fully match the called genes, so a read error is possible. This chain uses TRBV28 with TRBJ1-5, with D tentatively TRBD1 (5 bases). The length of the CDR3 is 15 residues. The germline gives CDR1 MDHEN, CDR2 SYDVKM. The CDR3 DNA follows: TGTGCCAGCAGTTTGCCAGGGCCCAGCAGTCAGCCCCAGCATTTT. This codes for CASSLPGPSSQPQHF.

CDR3 protein: CASSFGQGADTEAFF. CDR3 bases: TGTGCCAGCAGCTTTGGTCAGGGCGCGGACACTGAAGCTTTCTTT. This rearrangement joins TRBV11-2 to TRBJ1-1; weak D call: TRBD1 (5 bases). V was shortened by 3 bases and J by 3 bases, with 14 bases between the two germline ends. There are 15 residues in the CDR3. In germline, CDR1 is SGHAT, CDR2 FQNNGV.

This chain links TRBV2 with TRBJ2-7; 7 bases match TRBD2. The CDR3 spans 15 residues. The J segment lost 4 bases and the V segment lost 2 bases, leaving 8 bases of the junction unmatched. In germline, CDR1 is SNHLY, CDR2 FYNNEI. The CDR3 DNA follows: TGTGCCAGCAGTGAAAGGGAGGGCTACAGGTACGAGCAGTACTTC. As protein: CASSEREGYRYEQYF.

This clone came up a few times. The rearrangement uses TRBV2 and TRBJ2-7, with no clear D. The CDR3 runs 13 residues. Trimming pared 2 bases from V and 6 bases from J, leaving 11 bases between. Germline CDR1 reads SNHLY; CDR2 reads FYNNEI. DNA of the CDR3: TGTGCCAGCAGTGAACTGCTAGTTCTCGAGCAGTACTTC. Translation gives CASSELLVLEQYF.

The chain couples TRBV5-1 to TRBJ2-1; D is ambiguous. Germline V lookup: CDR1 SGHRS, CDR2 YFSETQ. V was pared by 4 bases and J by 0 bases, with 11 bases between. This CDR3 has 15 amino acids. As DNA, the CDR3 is TGCGCCAGCAGCCCTCTAACGAGCTCCTACAATGAGCAGTTCTTC. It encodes CASSPLTSSYNEQFF.

CDR3 nucleotides: TGTGCCAGCGAAGGACAGGGGTTCCAAGAGACCCAGTACTTC. It specifies CASEGQGFQETQYF. The chain joins TRBV6-1 to TRBJ2-5; 9 positions match TRBD1. The V gene end was trimmed by 8 bases and the J gene end by 1 base; junction bases not matched to a gene: 5. The CDR3 is made up of 14 amino acids. Germline V gene sequence: CDR1 MNHNS, CDR2 SASEGT.

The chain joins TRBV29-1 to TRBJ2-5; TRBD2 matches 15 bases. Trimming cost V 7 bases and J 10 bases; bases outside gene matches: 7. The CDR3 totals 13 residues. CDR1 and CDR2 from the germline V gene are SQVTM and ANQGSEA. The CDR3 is CSAKGLAGGDQYF. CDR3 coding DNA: TGCAGCGCAAAGGGACTAGCGGGGGGCGACCAGTACTTC. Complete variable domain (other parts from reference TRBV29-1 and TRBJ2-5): SAVISQKPSRDICQRGTSLTIQCQVDSQVTMMFWYRQQPGQSLTLIATANQGSEATYESGFVIDKFPISRPNLTFSTLTVSNMSPEDSSIYLCSAKGLAGGDQYFGPGTRLLVL.

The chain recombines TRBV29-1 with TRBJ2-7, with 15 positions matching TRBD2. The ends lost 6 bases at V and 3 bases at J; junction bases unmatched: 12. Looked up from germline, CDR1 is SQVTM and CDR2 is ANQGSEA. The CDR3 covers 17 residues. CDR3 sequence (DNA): TGCAGCGTGGGTGGACTAGCGGGAGGGCCGTCTAACTACGAGCAGTACTTC. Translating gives CSVGGLAGGPSNYEQYF.

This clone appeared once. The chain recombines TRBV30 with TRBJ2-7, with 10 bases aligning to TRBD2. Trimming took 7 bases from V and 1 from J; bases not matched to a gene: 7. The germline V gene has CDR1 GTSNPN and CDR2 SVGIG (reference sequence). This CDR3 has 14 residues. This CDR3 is CASEATSGSYEQYF. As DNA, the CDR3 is TGTGCCTCGGAAGCGACTAGCGGGTCCTACGAGCAGTACTTC.

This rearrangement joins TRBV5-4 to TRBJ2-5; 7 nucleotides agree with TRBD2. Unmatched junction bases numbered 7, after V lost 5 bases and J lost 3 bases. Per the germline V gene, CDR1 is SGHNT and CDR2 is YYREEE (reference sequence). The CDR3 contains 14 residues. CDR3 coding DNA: TGTGCCAGCAGGCGGGAGAACAGTGAAGAGACCCAGTACTTC. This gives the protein CASRRENSEETQYF.

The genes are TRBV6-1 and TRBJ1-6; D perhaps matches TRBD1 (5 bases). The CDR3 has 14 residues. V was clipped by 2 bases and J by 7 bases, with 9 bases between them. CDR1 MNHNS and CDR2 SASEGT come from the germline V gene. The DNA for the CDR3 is TGTGCCAGCAGTGAACTGACAGCAAATTCACCCCTCCACTTT. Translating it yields CASSELTANSPLHF.

CDR3 DNA sequence: TGTGCCTGGAGTACCGGACTAGCTACGATCTACGAGCAGTACTTC. Amino acids: CAWSTGLATIYEQYF. The rearrangement links TRBV30 to TRBJ2-7, with 8 nucleotides matching TRBD2. Trimming at V came to 2 bases and at J to 3 bases, leaving 9 bases not matched to a gene. The CDR3 spans 15 residues. Germline CDR1 is GTSNPN and CDR2 is SVGIG (reference sequence).

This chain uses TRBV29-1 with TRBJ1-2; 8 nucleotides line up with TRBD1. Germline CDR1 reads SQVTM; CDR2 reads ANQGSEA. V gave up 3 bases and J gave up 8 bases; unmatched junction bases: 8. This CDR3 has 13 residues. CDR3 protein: CSVEGQGAHGYTF. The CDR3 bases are TGCAGCGTTGAGGGGCAGGGGGCTCACGGCTACACCTTC.

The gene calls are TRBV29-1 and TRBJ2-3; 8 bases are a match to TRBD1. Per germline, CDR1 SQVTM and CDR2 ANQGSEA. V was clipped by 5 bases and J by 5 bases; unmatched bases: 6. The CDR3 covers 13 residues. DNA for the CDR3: TGCAGCGTTCGACTGACAGGGGAAGATACGCAGTATTTT. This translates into CSVRLTGEDTQYF.